These 13 T cell receptor beta chains were all obtained from the same sample, sequenced in a study of CD8+ T cells in alopecia areata. TCR sequencing used cDNA made by reverse transcription of extracted RNA. The method was immunoSEQ multiplex PCR; TCRdb's version includes in-frame clones alone and lacks a portion of them. There are roughly 280,000 clones in the sample; 60% occur only once, and 0.75% to 0.95% lies in the top ten. As for treatment: oral pan-JAK inhibitor, 5-10 mg twice daily. The specimen was CD4+ T cells sorted from blood, collected around week 53, from a patient treated with tofacitinib. The receptors stem from a human donor with alopecia areata.

A single count supports this clone. The J gene is TRBJ2-5, the V gene TRBV13, with TRBD1 as a possible D gene (5 bases). V lost 5 bases and J lost 2, with 15 bases in between. The CDR3 extends over 15 amino acids. Germline values: CDR1 PRHDT, CDR2 FYEKMQ (reference sequence). The CDR3 protein is CASSRRTRTQETQYF. The CDR3 nucleotides read TGTGCCAGCAGCCGCCGGACACGAACGCAAGAGACCCAGTACTTC.

The chain uses TRBV15 and TRBJ1-2; 7 positions agree with TRBD1. Germline V gene sequence: CDR1 LNHNV, CDR2 YYDKDF (reference sequence). The CDR3 consists of 13 residues. Germline trimming cut 5 bases from V and 8 bases from J; bases unmatched to any gene: 8. In nucleotides, the CDR3 is TGTGCCACCAGCCTCGACAGGGCTGGGGGCTACACCTTC. It specifies CATSLDRAGGYTF.

This clone came up a few times. The rearrangement links TRBV6-6 to TRBJ1-1; D not resolved. V was shortened by 2 bases and J by 4 bases, with 11 bases between the two germline ends. The CDR3 runs to 14 residues. Germline lookup yields CDR1 MNHNY and CDR2 SVGAGI (reference sequence). This chain's CDR3 is CASSYEALRTEAFF. The CDR3 DNA reads TGTGCCAGCAGTTACGAGGCCCTGCGCACTGAAGCTTTCTTT.

The V gene is TRBV7-9, the J gene TRBJ2-4; D remains ambiguous. Between the trimmed V and J ends, which lost 1 base and 2 bases, there was a span of 3 bases. The CDR3 consists of 13 residues. Germline V CDR1 and CDR2: SEHNR, FQNEAQ (reference sequence). This CDR3 reads CASSLDPKNIQYF. CDR3 bases: TGTGCCAGCAGCTTAGATCCCAAAAACATTCAGTACTTC.

The V gene is TRBV29-1, the J gene TRBJ1-1; D call uncertain. CDR3 size: 13 residues. The germline gives CDR1 SQVTM, CDR2 ANQGSEA. V lost 2 bases and J 1 base, leaving 8 bases between the germline ends. In DNA form, the CDR3 reads TGCAGCGTTGAACAAAGGCAGAACACTGAAGCTTTCTTT. Its protein is CSVEQRQNTEAFF.

The rearrangement joins TRBV29-1 to TRBJ2-7; D unclear. The CDR3 extends over 11 amino acids. The germline gives CDR1 SQVTM, CDR2 ANQGSEA. Trimming took off 4 bases at V and 3 bases at J, with 7 bases between the two ends. In DNA, the CDR3 is TGCAGCGTTGCTGTGGGCTACGAGCAGTACTTC. Translation gives CSVAVGYEQYF.

In DNA, the CDR3 is TGCAGCGTTGAAAGATTCCCCGGAGAAGCTTTCTTT. This codes for CSVERFPGEAFF. The chain links TRBV29-1 to TRBJ1-1; D is undetermined. Trimming left V 2 bases short and J 8 bases short, with 12 bases between. The germline V gene encodes CDR1 SQVTM and CDR2 ANQGSEA. CDR3 length: 12 amino acids.

V is TRBV4-2 and J is TRBJ2-2, with a tentative D call TRBD1 (5 bases). The CDR3 consists of 16 residues. Germline lookup yields CDR1 LGHNA and CDR2 YNFKEQ. The V and J ends lost 0 bases and 4 bases respectively, with 12 bases between them. CDR3 sequence reads: CASSQDPRVGTGELFF. CDR3 DNA: TGTGCCAGCAGCCAAGATCCCAGGGTAGGCACCGGGGAGCTGTTTTTT.

This clone was detected once. This rearrangement joins TRBV7-3 to TRBJ2-5; 12 bases align to TRBD2. V was pared by 5 bases and J by 2 bases, with 0 bases of the junction left unmatched. CDR1 and CDR2 from the germline V gene are SGHTA and FQGTGA. The CDR3 contains 14 residues. CDR3 sequence (DNA): TGTGCCAGCAGCCTAGCGGGGGGGCAAGAGACCCAGTACTTC. Its translation is CASSLAGGQETQYF.

This chain uses TRBV5-4 with TRBJ2-3, with 12 bases aligning to TRBD2. This CDR3 comprises 16 residues. Germline V gene lookup returns CDR1 SGHNT and CDR2 YYREEE (reference sequence). V lost 0 bases, J lost 6 bases, and 5 bases stayed unmatched. The CDR3 loop reads CASSLGPSGGDDTQYF. CDR3 DNA sequence: TGTGCCAGCAGCTTGGGCCCTAGCGGGGGGGACGATACGCAGTATTTT.

This clone has only a few counts. The chain links TRBV6-1 to TRBJ1-6, with D uncertain. The V gene's germline CDR1 is MNHNS and CDR2 SASEGT. This CDR3 comprises 14 residues. V lost 7 bases and J lost 10, with 17 bases in between. DNA for the CDR3: TGTGCCAGCACTATGCTGGAGGGCAAATCACCCCTCCACTTT. It yields the protein CASTMLEGKSPLHF.

This clone has a handful of counts. The chain combines TRBV15 with TRBJ2-7; 10 bases line up with TRBD1. V lost 1 base, J lost 3 bases, and 0 bases stayed unmatched. Germline CDR1 is LNHNV and CDR2 is YYDKDF (reference sequence). The CDR3 sequence is 14 residues long. This CDR3 reads CATSRGDRGYEQYF. DNA of the CDR3: TGTGCCACCAGCAGAGGGGACAGGGGCTACGAGCAGTACTTC.

V and J are TRBV7-2 and TRBJ2-3, with 8 bases fitting TRBD1. CDR1 is SGHTA and CDR2 is FQGNSA in the germline V gene. The J segment lost 4 bases and the V segment lost 5 bases, leaving 5 bases of the junction unmatched. The CDR3 totals 14 residues. CDR3 in amino acids: CASSRDRYSDTQYF. CDR3 sequence (DNA): TGTGCCAGCAGCAGGGACAGGTACTCAGATACGCAGTATTTT. Filled out from reference TRBV7-2 and TRBJ2-3, the complete variable domain reads GAGVSQSPSNKVTEKGKDVELRCDPISGHTALYWYRQSLGQGLEFLIYFQGNSAPDKSGLPSDRFSAERTGGSVSTLTIQRTQQEDSAVYLCASSRDRYSDTQYFGPGTRLTVL.